The subject of this entry is one TCR beta chain. Its antigen remains undetermined. It has no much larger one-base neighbor in the sample; base qualities were not kept. The data stem from a study of beta chain features in type 1 diabetes (dated by TCRdb to between 2018 and 2020). About the full investigation: Mean age, gender distribution, total cell number and subset yield were not different between patients and healthy donors. In the study, recently diagnosed type 1 diabetes patients and matched healthy donors were compared on the TCRB repertoires of their sorted circulating CD4+ T cell subsets. Across all samples, around 100 million sorted cells were examined, and cell number per subset correlated strongly with RNA yield. Regulatory and stem cell-like memory subsets were obtained from only 8 patients and about eight healthy donors, while naive and central memory subsets were obtained from all 28 donors. Results and caveats for the whole study, not just this receptor: Because small numbers of individuals were included in the HLA sub-analyses, any influence of HLA type on TCRB rearrangement was left unresolved. Because cDNA was sequenced instead of genomic DNA, activated cells with high expression could be over-represented, although the groups did not differ in activation or CD3 levels. A moderate but significant shortening of TCRB CDR3 length was observed in type 1 diabetes patients in all four CD4+ subsets. Naive, central memory and regulatory TCRB repertoires appeared more similar among patients than among healthy donors. At VDJ recombination sites, patients with type 1 diabetes made fewer insertions and deleted more nucleotides, a pattern implying thymic rearrangement abnormalities. PCR may preferentially amplify shorter templates, but because patient and control samples were amplified and corrected together, any resulting skew would affect both groups equally.

The entire isolated RNA was reverse transcribed using the High Capacity cDNA Reverse Transcription Kit, and thus expressed TCRB transcripts were sequenced. Naive, central memory and regulatory T cell samples underwent deep immunoSEQ sequencing, averaging around 4 million total reads per sample. Sorted cells were lysed in RLT buffer, and RNA was extracted using DNase-treated RNeasy Micro or Mini kits according to cell number. Each cell subset was processed on its own to prevent cross-contamination, while patient and healthy donor samples were processed together. The immunoSEQ multiplex PCR was used to amplify TCRB sequences from cDNA, generating 87-bp fragments that spanned the CDR3 region. Sequencing of the amplicons was done on the Illumina HiSeq platform. In the original analysis: Synthetic template baselines were used to correct PCR bias computationally, reads within Hamming distance 2 were collapsed, and singletons that could not be merged were discarded. Reads were aligned to IMGT to assign V, D and J genes, CDR3 length, and insertions or deletions at six rearrangement sites. Within each subset, clonotype counts were normalized to sorted cell number, and only after that were true diversity and Gini coefficients computed with the tcR R package. The overlap coefficient, calculated on TCRB nucleotide sequences, was used to quantify repertoire sharing. Out-of-frame TCRB sequences from naive cells were analyzed as a proxy for the pre-selection repertoire. Sourced from immuneACCESS, this table was stored by TCRdb with only in-frame sequences that have V and J called. A share of the clones is absent; for the studies checked, an unresolved V gene accounts for under half, and the remainder has no known explanation. V, J and clone size are taken as reported in that table, and D and trimming were inferred from the DNA itself. The sample table records about 400,000 clones; roughly 13% of these occur just once. The ten biggest clones cover 0.01% of the sample.

V and J are truncated by 1 base and 6 bases respectively, leaving an intervening sequence of 10 bases. For CDR1 and CDR2, the germline V gene lists SGDLS and YYNGEE. The CDR3 contains 14 residues, cysteine and phenylalanine counted. CDR3 DNA is the only sequence kept; it has 42 bases, read in frame from the first base. Each donor gave one peripheral blood draw, averaging roughly 120 mL, which was collected into heparinised tubes. Naive, central memory, regulatory and stem cell-like memory CD4+ T cells were sorted on a BD FACSAria II using a panel including CD45RO, CCR7, CD25, CD127, CD95 and CD27. All sorted populations exceeded 95% purity. PBMCs were separated immediately by Lymphoprep density gradient centrifugation and were stained directly, without being cultured. To minimize batch effects, samples were stained and sorted in pairs, one healthy donor with one patient per experiment.

The receptor chain draws on TRBV9 and TRBJ2-2, with TRBD1 tentatively as D gene (5 bases match). The receptor was derived from a woman younger than 35 with type 1 diabetes. Sequencing was performed on naive CD4+ T cells from blood. Sample cell subset or site, as interpreted from the label and publication: true naive CD4+ T cells. CDR3 loop: CASSVQGLAGELFF. The DNA sequence is TGTGCCAGCAGCGTACAGGGCTTGGCCGGGGAGCTGTTTTTT.